These 30 T cell receptor beta chains were all obtained from the same sample, sequenced in a study of shared clonotypes between healthy human individuals. Clones were read by immunoSEQ multiplex PCR, and TCRdb kept only the in-frame ones, dropping some. The table has around 2.1 million clones, almost 96% seen once. The source material was naive CD4+ T cells sorted from blood. Subset denoted: CD45RA+ positively selected. The receptors here all came from a man younger than 30 in good health.

This chain joins TRBV10-1 and TRBJ2-1; 11 bases map to TRBD2. The germline V gene has CDR1 WNHNN and CDR2 SYGVQD (reference sequence). J lost 8 bases, V lost 0 bases, and 6 bases had no gene match. The CDR3 runs 16 residues. This CDR3 reads CASSESDTSGRDEQFF. CDR3 coding DNA: TGCGCCAGCAGTGAGTCGGACACTAGCGGGAGAGATGAGCAGTTCTTC.

V gene TRBV11-2 combines with J gene TRBJ2-1; D is unclear. The CDR3 contains 15 residues. Trimming took off 3 bases at V and 8 bases at J, with 17 bases between the two ends. Germline V CDR1 and CDR2: SGHAT, FQNNGV. The CDR3 loop reads CASSFLKLSGDEQFF. CDR3 DNA: TGTGCCAGCAGCTTTCTCAAACTATCTGGGGATGAGCAGTTCTTC.

A single count supports this clone. The rearrangement uses TRBV5-1 and TRBJ2-7, with 7 nucleotides matching TRBD1. CDR1 and CDR2 from the germline V gene are SGHRS and YFSETQ. There are 16 residues in the CDR3. The V segment lost 4 bases and the J segment 6 bases; nucleotides outside the gene matches: 16. CDR3 DNA: TGCGCCAGCAGCCCGTCCGGGGCAGGGGGTCCGGGCGAGCAGTACTTC. This gives the protein CASSPSGAGGPGEQYF.

This chain uses TRBV6-1 with TRBJ2-3; TRBD1 matches 8 bases. This CDR3 is 13 amino acids long. Unmatched junction bases numbered 2, after V lost 4 bases and J lost 5 bases. CDR1 and CDR2 (germline): MNHNS, SASEGT. The CDR3 loop is CASSVGTGDTQYF. The CDR3, as DNA: TGTGCCAGCAGTGTAGGGACAGGAGATACGCAGTATTTT.

The chain has TRBV4-3 and TRBJ1-2, with 11 nucleotides matching TRBD1. Trimming removed 3 bases from V and 6 bases from J; junction bases left unmatched: 9. Germline assignment: CDR1 LGHNA and CDR2 YSLEER. The CDR3 extends over 16 amino acids. This CDR3 reads CASSHLPGQGENGYTF. The DNA for the CDR3 is TGCGCCAGCAGCCACCTTCCGGGACAGGGGGAGAATGGCTACACCTTC.

Of note for this clone: The same CDR3 is also encoded by other DNA sequences in this sample. The V and J genes are TRBV10-3 and TRBJ2-3; D ambiguous. Germline V CDR1 and CDR2: ENHRY, SYGVKD. The length of the CDR3 is 12 residues. The V end lost 1 base, the J end lost 4 bases, and 3 bases lay between the germline ends. In DNA form, the CDR3 reads TGTGCCATCAGTGAGTTGTCAGATACGCAGTATTTT. Its translation is CAISELSDTQYF.

V and J are TRBV5-4 and TRBJ1-1, with D uncertain. V was trimmed by 4 bases and J by 9 bases, leaving 13 bases between them. CDR1 SGHNT and CDR2 YYREEE come from the germline V gene (reference sequence). The CDR3 runs to 12 residues. The CDR3: CASSERQSKAFF. CDR3 coding DNA: TGTGCCAGCAGCGAAAGACAATCTAAAGCTTTCTTT.

The V call is TRBV10-3, the J call TRBJ2-7, with TRBD2 as a possible D gene (7 bases). The CDR3 sequence is 18 residues long. CDR1 is ENHRY, CDR2 SYGVKD, per germline. The V and J ends lost 4 bases and 3 bases respectively, with 25 bases between them. CDR3 nucleotide sequence: TGTGCCATCAGTGGTCGTACGACCGGGGGCGGGGGACTCTACGAGCAGTACTTC. Amino acid sequence: CAISGRTTGGGGLYEQYF.

The chain couples TRBV7-9 to TRBJ2-2; D ambiguous. This CDR3 contains 13 residues. Germline assignment: CDR1 SEHNR and CDR2 FQNEAQ (reference sequence). Trimming took off 6 bases at V and 6 bases at J, with 11 bases between the two ends. CDR3 DNA: TGTGCCAGCAGGCTCCTTGGTCCCGGGGAGCTGTTTTTT. Amino acids: CASRLLGPGELFF.

V is TRBV7-9 and J is TRBJ2-3; the D gene could be TRBD1 or TRBD2 (5 bases each). In germline, CDR1 is SEHNR, CDR2 FQNEAQ (reference sequence). The CDR3 runs to 15 residues. V shed 5 bases and J shed 0 bases, with 12 bases lying between them. DNA of the CDR3: TGTGCCAGCAGCAATCTAGCAGGGAGCACAGATACGCAGTATTTT. It translates to CASSNLAGSTDTQYF.

CDR3 sequence (DNA): TGTGCCAGCAGTTATGGGACTAGCGGGACGTATGAGCAGTTCTTC. It encodes CASSYGTSGTYEQFF. This chain uses TRBV6-6 with TRBJ2-1, with TRBD2 matching 13 bases. Germline V lookup: CDR1 MNHNY, CDR2 SVGAGI (reference sequence). Unmatched junction bases numbered 4, after V lost 3 bases and J lost 8 bases. CDR3 length: 15 residues.

As concerns this clone: Other DNA sequences of this sample code for an identical CDR3. The chain links TRBV6-1 to TRBJ1-1; tentative D call: TRBD1 (6 bases). Looked up from germline, CDR1 is MNHNS and CDR2 is SASEGT. CDR3 length: 14 residues. V shed 6 bases and J shed 0 bases, with 11 bases lying between them. CDR3: CASSLQGMNTEAFF. The CDR3, as DNA: TGTGCCAGCAGCTTACAGGGAATGAACACTGAAGCTTTCTTT.

This chain connects TRBV5-1 to TRBJ2-1, with a tentative D call TRBD1 (6 bases). Germline lookup yields CDR1 SGHRS and CDR2 YFSETQ. V was clipped by 6 bases and J by 5 bases, with 15 bases between them. CDR3 size: 14 residues. Here the CDR3 reads CASKPQGTDNEQFF. The CDR3 bases are TGCGCCAGCAAACCACAGGGTACGGACAATGAGCAGTTCTTC.

J is TRBJ2-1 and V is TRBV4-3, with 8 bases that match TRBD2. Looked up from germline, CDR1 is LGHNA and CDR2 is YSLEER. CDR3 size: 15 residues. V trimming: 2 bases; J trimming: 4 bases; junction bases outside the gene matches: 4. The CDR3 nucleotides read TGCGCCAGCAGCCAATATGCGGGAGGTTACAATGAGCAGTTCTTC. Amino acid sequence: CASSQYAGGYNEQFF.

Notes on this clone: Within the sample, other DNA sequences also encode this same CDR3. The CDR3 region has the DNA TGCAGTGCTAGAGCTGGGGCTGAAGCTTTCTTT. It codes for CSARAGAEAFF. The chain carries TRBV20-1 and TRBJ1-1; no reliable D call. The CDR3 spans 11 residues. CDR1 DFQATT and CDR2 SNEGSKA come from the germline V gene (reference sequence). The V end was cut by 1 base, the J end by 6 bases, with 6 bases between.

The V call is TRBV19, the J call TRBJ2-7; D possibly corresponds to TRBD2 (6 bases). V lost 3 bases and J lost 3, with 12 bases in between. Germline V gene sequence: CDR1 LNHDA, CDR2 SQIVND (reference sequence). The CDR3 sequence is 14 residues long. CDR3 DNA: TGTGCCAGTAGTATCCACGGGGGAGGCTACGAGCAGTACTTC. Translating it yields CASSIHGGGYEQYF.

The rearrangement joins TRBV5-1 to TRBJ1-4, with D tentatively TRBD1 (6 bases). This CDR3 has 14 amino acids. V was clipped by 4 bases and J by 3 bases, with 10 bases between them. CDR1 is SGHRS, CDR2 YFSETQ, per germline. DNA for the CDR3: TGCGCCAGCAGCGGAGGGGGGCCTAATGAAAAACTGTTTTTT. Translated, it gives CASSGGGPNEKLFF.

V usage is TRBV5-1 and J usage is TRBJ2-5; D possibly corresponds to TRBD1 (6 bases). The V gene's germline CDR1 is SGHRS and CDR2 YFSETQ. The CDR3 consists of 14 residues. Between the trimmed V and J ends, which lost 0 bases and 3 bases, there was a span of 9 bases. The CDR3 sequence is CASSLAGVEETQYF. CDR3 nucleotide sequence: TGCGCCAGCAGCTTGGCAGGGGTCGAAGAGACCCAGTACTTC.

This clone was detected only a few times. This chain uses TRBV27 with TRBJ2-6; D call uncertain. The V end was cut by 10 bases, the J end by 0 bases, with 10 bases between. This CDR3 contains 14 residues. Germline CDR1 MNHEY, CDR2 SMNVEV (reference sequence). This chain's CDR3 is CAISPYSGANVLTF. The CDR3 DNA follows: TGTGCCATCTCCCCTTACTCTGGGGCCAACGTCCTGACTTTC. The full variable domain, with the rest looked up from reference TRBV27 and TRBJ2-6, is EAQVTQNPRYLITVTGKKLTVTCSQNMNHEYMSWYRQDPGLGLRQIYYSMNVEVTDKGDVPEGYKVSRKEKRNFPLILESPSPNQTSLYFCAISPYSGANVLTFGAGSRLTVL.

The chain combines TRBV5-4 with TRBJ2-2, with 10 positions matching TRBD2. Looked up from germline, CDR1 is SGHNT and CDR2 is YYREEE (reference sequence). The CDR3 length is 17 residues. The V gene end was trimmed by 3 bases and the J gene end by 8 bases; junction bases not matched to a gene: 13. The CDR3: CASSSGPLAGAGGELFF. CDR3 bases: TGTGCCAGCAGCTCGGGGCCGCTAGCGGGGGCCGGGGGGGAGCTGTTTTTT.

The rearrangement links TRBV4-1 to TRBJ1-1; TRBD1 agrees at 11 bases. CDR3 length: 15 amino acids. CDR1 and CDR2 from the germline V gene are MGHRA and YSYEKL. J gave up 4 bases and V 2 bases, and 3 bases lay outside the gene matches. Written as DNA, the CDR3 is TGCGCCAGCAGCCAACGCGGACAGGGGGCCACTGAAGCTTTCTTT. Amino acids: CASSQRGQGATEAFF.

The chain has TRBV6-5 and TRBJ2-1; 7 nucleotides align to TRBD2. The CDR3 loop spans 15 amino acids. The germline V gene has CDR1 MNHEY and CDR2 SVGAGI. After removal of 5 bases from V and 4 bases from J, the junction contained 8 bases not matched to a gene. CDR3 loop: CASSRGTKTYNEQFF. CDR3 coding DNA: TGTGCCAGCAGTCGCGGGACTAAGACGTACAATGAGCAGTTCTTC.

This clone was recorded only once. Other DNA variants within this sample encode the same CDR3. This CDR3 reads CAWSVNLGETQYF. Here the CDR3 DNA reads TGTGCCTGGAGTGTAAATTTGGGGGAGACCCAGTACTTC. This chain uses TRBV30 with TRBJ2-5; D unclear. Germline V gives CDR1 GTSNPN, CDR2 SVGIG (reference sequence). The CDR3 is made up of 13 amino acids. V shed 0 bases and J shed 5 bases, with 10 bases lying between them.

The rearrangement uses TRBV6-6 and TRBJ1-2, with 7 bases lining up with TRBD1. This CDR3 spans 13 amino acids. V shed 6 bases, J shed 5 bases, and the junction held 6 bases outside the gene matches. CDR1 MNHNY and CDR2 SVGAGI come from the germline V gene (reference sequence). CDR3 amino acids: CASRLQGRYGYTF. The CDR3 bases are TGTGCCAGCAGATTACAGGGGAGGTATGGCTACACCTTC.

With respect to this clone: In the same sample, other DNA sequences code for this CDR3. This chain uses TRBV5-1 with TRBJ2-7; D not certain. Germline V gene sequence: CDR1 SGHRS, CDR2 YFSETQ. The CDR3 length is 14 residues. V lost 0 bases and J 2 bases, leaving 9 bases between the germline ends. The CDR3 sequence is CASSLVGQTYEQYF. CDR3 nucleotide sequence: TGCGCCAGCAGCTTGGTTGGTCAGACCTACGAGCAGTACTTC.

This rearrangement joins TRBV7-9 to TRBJ1-2; D is possibly TRBD1 (6 bases). V was shortened by 5 bases and J by 5 bases, with 18 bases between the two germline ends. Germline V gene lookup returns CDR1 SEHNR and CDR2 FQNEAQ (reference sequence). The CDR3 spans 15 residues. The CDR3 DNA sequence: TGTGCCAGCAGCCCTAATGTGGGGACACTATATGGCTACACCTTC. Translation gives CASSPNVGTLYGYTF. The full variable domain, completed using reference TRBV7-9 and TRBJ1-2, is DTGVSQNPRHKITKRGQNVTFRCDPISEHNRLYWYRQTLGQGPEFLTYFQNEAQLEKSRLLSDRFSAERPKGSFSTLEIQRTEQGDSAMYLCASSPNVGTLYGYTFGSGTRLTVV.

The rearrangement links TRBV7-9 to TRBJ2-7; D assignment may be TRBD1 or TRBD2 (5 bases each). The CDR3 contains 14 residues. Germline CDR1 reads SEHNR; CDR2 reads FQNEAQ (reference sequence). The ends were cut back, 6 bases at V and 0 bases at J, with 12 bases in the middle. The DNA of the CDR3 is TGTGCCAGCAGTTCCGGGGCAAGCTCCTACGAGCAGTACTTC. It yields the protein CASSSGASSYEQYF.

The chain is built from TRBV7-9 and TRBJ2-4, with 9 bases aligning to TRBD1. The CDR3 runs to 15 residues. After removal of 2 bases from V and 5 bases from J, the junction contained 4 bases not matched to a gene. Germline V lookup: CDR1 SEHNR, CDR2 FQNEAQ (reference sequence). The CDR3 is CASSLHTGGQNIQYF. The CDR3 DNA sequence: TGTGCCAGCAGCTTACACACAGGGGGCCAAAACATTCAGTACTTC. Complete variable domain (other parts from reference TRBV7-9 and TRBJ2-4): DTGVSQNPRHKITKRGQNVTFRCDPISEHNRLYWYRQTLGQGPEFLTYFQNEAQLEKSRLLSDRFSAERPKGSFSTLEIQRTEQGDSAMYLCASSLHTGGQNIQYFGAGTRLSVL.

V and J are TRBV6-1 and TRBJ2-7; 8 bases are shared with TRBD2. Unmatched junction bases numbered 5, after V lost 3 bases and J lost 13 bases. This CDR3 has 11 residues. CDR1 is MNHNS, CDR2 SASEGT, per germline. The CDR3 loop is CASSEERGFYF. DNA for the CDR3: TGTGCCAGCAGTGAGGAGCGGGGGTTCTACTTC.

The chain couples TRBV2 to TRBJ1-3; unclear D gene. V was clipped by 7 bases and J by 1 base, with 11 bases between them. The CDR3 spans 14 residues. Germline lookup yields CDR1 SNHLY and CDR2 FYNNEI. CDR3 region: CASNGRSSGNTIYF. The CDR3 DNA reads TGTGCCAGCAACGGCCGATCATCTGGAAACACCATATATTTT.